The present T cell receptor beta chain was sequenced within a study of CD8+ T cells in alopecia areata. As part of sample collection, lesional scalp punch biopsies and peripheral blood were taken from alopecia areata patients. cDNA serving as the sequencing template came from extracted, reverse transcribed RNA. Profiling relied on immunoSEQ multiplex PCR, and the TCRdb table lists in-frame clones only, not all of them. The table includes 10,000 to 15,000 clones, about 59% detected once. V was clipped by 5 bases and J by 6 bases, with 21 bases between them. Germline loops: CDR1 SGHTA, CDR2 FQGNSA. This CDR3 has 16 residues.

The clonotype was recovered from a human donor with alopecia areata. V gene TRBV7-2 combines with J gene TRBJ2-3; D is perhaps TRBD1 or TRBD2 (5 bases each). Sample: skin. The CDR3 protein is CASSGTRGLEFDTQYF. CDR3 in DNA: TGTGCCAGCAGCGGGACCAGAGGACTGGAGTTTGATACGCAGTATTTT.